Following are 13 T cell receptor beta chains from one sample sequenced in a study of cytotoxic CD8 clonotypes in ibrutinib-treated CLL. The table came from immunoSEQ multiplex PCR; TCRdb's copy has only in-frame clones and leaves some out. In the table there are 250,000 to 350,000 clones, around 76% of which are singletons. This specimen consisted of PBMCs, obtained at disease progression, from a patient treated with ibrutinib. The receptor source for this set is a human donor with chronic lymphocytic leukemia.

This chain connects TRBV25-1 to TRBJ1-5; 10 bases map to TRBD1. Losses at the gene ends were 3 bases for V and 5 bases for J; bases not matched to a gene: 13. The CDR3 is made up of 18 amino acids. The germline gives CDR1 MGHDK, CDR2 SYGVNS. CDR3 in DNA: TGTGCCAGCAGTGATGGGACAGGGGTATTGAGGACACATCAGCCCCAGCATTTT. Encoded protein: CASSDGTGVLRTHQPQHF.

A remark on this clone: The junction shows a germline mismatch at one end, possibly a read error. The chain couples TRBV28 to TRBJ2-4; 9 bases are a match to TRBD2. CDR1 is MDHEN and CDR2 is SYDVKM in the germline V gene. The CDR3 is 16 residues long. As DNA, the CDR3 is TGTGTCAGCAGTTTAGGGGCGGGAGGGCCCCAAAACATTCAGTACTTC. This codes for CVSSLGAGGPQNIQYF.

This clone was detected once. The rearrangement links TRBV10-1 to TRBJ2-3; D gene unclear. CDR3 length equals 14 residues. V lost 3 bases and J 2 bases, leaving 9 bases between the germline ends. The germline V gene has CDR1 WNHNN and CDR2 SYGVQD (reference sequence). The CDR3, as DNA: TGCGCCAGCAGTGATGGGATAAACACAGATACGCAGTATTTT. It encodes CASSDGINTDTQYF.

The J gene is TRBJ1-1, the V gene TRBV6-4; D possibly corresponds to TRBD1 (5 bases). Trimming took 6 bases from V and 7 from J, leaving 18 bases between them. There are 14 residues in the CDR3. Germline V gene sequence: CDR1 MRHNA, CDR2 SNTAGT. DNA of the CDR3: TGTGCCAGCAGACCCGTGGCAGGGCGGCATGAAGCTTTCTTT. Translation: CASRPVAGRHEAFF.

The chain joins TRBV15 to TRBJ2-7; 7 positions agree with TRBD1. Germline V gene data show CDR1 as LNHNV and CDR2 as YYDKDF (reference sequence). The CDR3 length is 18 residues. The V segment lost 6 bases and the J segment 5 bases; nucleotides outside the gene matches: 22. The CDR3 reads CATRYYPPPHRGRDEQYF. The CDR3 coding sequence is TGTGCCACCAGATACTATCCTCCACCCCACAGGGGCCGTGACGAGCAGTACTTC.

V and J are TRBV6-6 and TRBJ2-1, with 9 bases lining up with TRBD1. In germline, CDR1 is MNHNY, CDR2 SVGAGI (reference sequence). V trimming: 6 bases; J trimming: 5 bases; junction bases outside the gene matches: 8. There are 15 residues in the CDR3. CDR3: CASRLTGGDDNEQFF. The CDR3 DNA reads TGTGCCAGCAGGCTTACAGGGGGCGACGACAATGAGCAGTTCTTC.

The chain employs TRBV7-2 and TRBJ2-7, with 7 bases aligning to TRBD1. Per germline, CDR1 SGHTA and CDR2 FQGNSA. CDR3 length: 15 residues. Unmatched junction bases numbered 10, after V lost 5 bases and J lost 3 bases. CDR3 sequence (DNA): TGTGCCAGCAGCCTTAGGGGGCGGATATACTACGAGCAGTACTTC. Translated, it gives CASSLRGRIYYEQYF.

The chain uses TRBV5-8 and TRBJ2-3, with 10 bases fitting TRBD2. In germline, CDR1 is SGHTS, CDR2 YDEGEE. Unmatched junction bases numbered 6, after V lost 0 bases and J lost 5 bases. The CDR3 is 16 amino acids. The CDR3 here is CASSLELAGPIDTQYF. For the CDR3, the DNA is TGTGCCAGCAGCTTGGAACTAGCGGGACCCATAGATACGCAGTATTTT.

The chain employs TRBV4-1 and TRBJ1-2; 11 bases map to TRBD1. The CDR3 is 18 residues long. With 1 base clipped from V and 8 bases from J, the junction kept 15 bases outside the gene matches. CDR1 and CDR2 from the germline V gene are MGHRA and YSYEKL. DNA for the CDR3: TGCGCCAGCAGCCAAGTGGGGACAGGGGGAATTTCAGCTAACGGCTACACCTTC. Protein: CASSQVGTGGISANGYTF.

The V call is TRBV27, the J call TRBJ2-1; D tentatively reads TRBD1 or TRBD2 (5 bases each). Germline V lookup: CDR1 MNHEY, CDR2 SMNVEV (reference sequence). The germline V and J ends were trimmed by 6 bases and 4 bases, with 10 bases remaining between them. This CDR3 has 13 amino acids. The chain's CDR3 is CASRGREYNEQFF. CDR3 bases: TGTGCCAGCAGGGGCAGGGAGTACAATGAGCAGTTCTTC.

The chain recombines TRBV2 with TRBJ2-5; D gene uncertain. Trimming removed 7 bases from V and 10 bases from J, with 13 bases in between. The length of the CDR3 is 11 residues. CDR1 SNHLY and CDR2 FYNNEI come from the germline V gene. The CDR3 nucleotides read TGTGCCAGCACCCTGTCGGAAGACCAGTACTTC. Protein: CASTLSEDQYF.

The rearrangement joins TRBV5-1 to TRBJ1-1; D ambiguous. In germline, CDR1 is SGHRS, CDR2 YFSETQ. The CDR3 is made up of 13 amino acids. The V end was cut by 0 bases, the J end by 5 bases, with 8 bases between. The DNA for the CDR3 is TGCGCCAGCAGCTTGGCCGCCTGGACTGAAGCTTTCTTT. This translates into CASSLAAWTEAFF.

The rearrangement links TRBV29-1 to TRBJ1-1, with TRBD1 matching over 7 bases. The ends lost 7 bases at V and 1 base at J; junction bases unmatched: 12. CDR1 SQVTM and CDR2 ANQGSEA come from the germline V gene. The CDR3 covers 15 residues. The chain's CDR3 is CSAGAGGISNTEAFF. The CDR3 bases are TGCAGCGCTGGGGCAGGGGGGATTTCGAACACTGAAGCTTTCTTT.